This is a list of T cell receptor beta chains from one sample in a study of CD8 T cells in Susac syndrome. TCRdb re-called the immunoSEQ multiplex PCR reads with MiXCR, one entry per CDR3 protein. The sample contains 350,000 to 550,000 distinct CDR3 sequences, 85% to 90% of which appear only once. Sequences were obtained from CD8+ T cells from PBMCs. These receptors came from a human donor with multiple sclerosis. The CDR3 runs from the conserved cysteine through the conserved F or W. A D gene is named only where the DNA matches it firmly. Size is omitted from some rows. Given values are once, few, many or a class for expanded clones.

clone size	V gene	CDR3 length	J gene	D gene	CDR3 protein	CDR3 DNA
NA	TRBV27	13	TRBJ2-7	NA	CASSLRFTYEQYF	TGTGCCAGCAGTCTCAGGTTTACCTACGAGCAGTACTTC
NA	TRBV9	19	TRBJ2-6	TRBD1	CASASLPGQGDSGANVLTF	TGTGCCAGCGCGAGCCTACCGGGACAGGGGGACTCTGGGGCCAACGTCCTGACTTTC
NA	TRBV6-1	11	TRBJ2-7	TRBD1	CASTGGTEQYF	TGTGCCAGCACAGGGGGCACCGAGCAGTACTTC
NA	TRBV24-1	16	TRBJ2-1	TRBD1	CATSDSGTGDYNEQFF	TGTGCCACCAGTGATTCCGGGACAGGCGACTACAATGAGCAGTTCTTC
NA	TRBV7-8	16	TRBJ1-1	NA	CASSFLAEDGNTEAFF	TGTGCCAGCAGCTTCCTGGCTGAAGACGGGAACACTGAAGCTTTCTTT
NA	TRBV30	12	TRBJ2-1	NA	CACPGPYNEQFF	TGTGCCTGTCCAGGGCCCTACAATGAGCAGTTCTTC
NA	TRBV27	15	TRBJ1-2	TRBD1	CASSPLGGGGYGYTF	TGTGCCAGCAGTCCCTTAGGAGGGGGCGGCTATGGCTACACCTTC
NA	TRBV6-1	14	TRBJ2-7	TRBD2	CASSEERGPHEQYF	TGTGCCAGCAGTGAAGAGCGGGGACCCCACGAGCAGTACTTC
NA	TRBV19	19	TRBJ2-1	NA	CASSIRPPRDSGTTGEQFF	TGTGCCAGTAGTATTCGCCCCCCCCGCGACAGTGGTACTACCGGTGAGCAGTTCTTC
NA	TRBV7-6	16	TRBJ2-1	NA	CASSWGAGSSYNEQFF	TGTGCCAGCAGCTGGGGGGCGGGGAGCTCCTACAATGAGCAGTTCTTC
NA	TRBV5-8	18	TRBJ2-6	NA	CASSFLWDRPSGANVLTF	TGTGCCAGCAGCTTTTTATGGGATCGACCCTCTGGGGCCAACGTCCTGACTTTC
NA	TRBV12-3/TRBV12-4	15	TRBJ1-3	NA	CASSPRDSGVNTIYF	TGTGCCAGCAGCCCTCGAGATTCAGGAGTCAACACCATATATTTT
once	TRBV10-3	15	TRBJ2-3	TRBD2	CAITAAGLSTDTQYF	TGTGCCATCACCGCAGCGGGACTTAGCACAGATACGCAGTATTTT
NA	TRBV28	18	TRBJ2-1	TRBD2	CASSLDPQELAWRDEQFF	TGTGCCAGCAGTTTAGACCCGCAGGAACTAGCGTGGAGGGATGAGCAGTTCTTC
NA	TRBV28	14	TRBJ2-7	NA	CASSREGGPYEQYF	TGTGCCAGCAGCAGGGAGGGGGGCCCCTACGAGCAGTACTTC
NA	TRBV7-9	13	TRBJ2-7	NA	CASSSKSSYEQYF	TGTGCCAGCAGCTCTAAGAGCTCCTACGAGCAGTACTTC
NA	TRBV6-1	15	TRBJ1-1	TRBD1	CASSVWGQGDTEAFF	TGTGCCAGCAGTGTCTGGGGACAGGGGGACACTGAAGCTTTCTTT
NA	TRBV5-1	16	TRBJ2-1	TRBD1	CASSWTGRSSYNEQFF	TGCGCCAGCAGCTGGACAGGCAGAAGCTCCTACAATGAGCAGTTCTTC
NA	TRBV5-1	16	TRBJ2-2	TRBD1	CASSFWQGENTGELFF	TGCGCCAGCAGCTTTTGGCAGGGGGAAAACACCGGGGAGCTGTTTTTT
NA	TRBV5-8	16	TRBJ2-5	NA	CASSPGSGEWGETQYF	TGTGCCAGCAGCCCTGGGTCAGGGGAGTGGGGAGAGACCCAGTACTTC
NA	TRBV13	15	TRBJ2-1	TRBD2	CASSQRLAGFNEQFF	TGTGCCAGCAGCCAAAGACTAGCGGGGTTCAATGAGCAGTTCTTC
NA	TRBV12-5	12	TRBJ2-1	NA	CASGLEGNEQFF	TGTGCTAGTGGTTTGGAGGGGAATGAGCAGTTCTTC
NA	TRBV7-9	12	TRBJ2-2	NA	CASSAGLGELFF	TGTGCCAGCAGCGCAGGGCTCGGGGAGCTGTTTTTT
NA	TRBV19	15	TRBJ2-3	NA	CASSWFGRNTDTQYF	TGTGCCAGTAGTTGGTTCGGCAGGAACACAGATACGCAGTATTTT
few	TRBV12-3/TRBV12-4	17	TRBJ2-1	NA	CASSLRSPESSYNEQFF	TGTGCCAGCAGTTTAAGATCCCCCGAGAGCTCCTACAATGAGCAGTTCTTC
NA	TRBV7-9	12	TRBJ2-7	NA	CASSLNRAEQYF	TGTGCCAGCAGCCTCAACAGGGCCGAGCAGTACTTC
NA	TRBV7-7	13	TRBJ2-1	NA	CASSSRVSTEQFF	TGTGCTAGCAGCTCTAGGGTCTCGACTGAGCAGTTCTTC
NA	TRBV6-1	17	TRBJ2-1	TRBD2	CASSSQPGLAGVNEQFF	TGTGCCAGCAGCTCCCAACCGGGACTAGCGGGGGTGAATGAGCAGTTCTTC
NA	TRBV4-1	14	TRBJ1-1	NA	CASSQEGSQTEAFF	TGCGCCAGCAGCCAAGAGGGCTCGCAGACTGAAGCTTTCTTT
NA	TRBV10-3	14	TRBJ2-1	NA	CAIRGGESYNEQFF	TGTGCCATCAGGGGCGGGGAATCCTACAATGAGCAGTTCTTC
NA	TRBV5-1	16	TRBJ2-1	NA	CASSLASQATYNEQFF	TGCGCCAGCAGCTTGGCCTCACAGGCCACATACAATGAGCAGTTCTTC
NA	TRBV6-5	14	TRBJ2-1	NA	CASRNRGLWDEQFF	TGTGCCAGCAGAAACAGGGGACTCTGGGATGAGCAGTTCTTC
NA	TRBV6-5	13	TRBJ1-2	NA	CASSYSSSTGYTF	TGTGCCAGCAGTTACTCTTCTTCGACGGGCTACACCTTC
NA	TRBV10-1	13	TRBJ1-5	NA	CASSESLNQPQHF	TGCGCCAGCAGTGAGAGTCTCAATCAGCCCCAGCATTTT
NA	TRBV5-4	17	TRBJ2-7	TRBD1	CASSPNAFGTGGQEQYF	TGTGCCAGCAGCCCTAACGCTTTCGGGACAGGGGGTCAGGAGCAGTACTTC
NA	TRBV7-3	15	TRBJ2-1	NA	CASSLYPDRYNEQFF	TGTGCCAGCAGCTTATATCCAGACAGGTACAATGAGCAGTTCTTC
NA	TRBV12-5	17	TRBJ1-2	NA	CASGLTLTGRRDHGYTF	TGTGCTAGTGGTTTGACCCTGACGGGGAGGAGAGATCATGGCTACACCTTC
NA	TRBV20-1	16	TRBJ1-3	NA	CSARGPVETSGNTIYF	TGCAGTGCTAGAGGCCCGGTGGAAACCTCTGGAAACACCATATATTTT
NA	TRBV4-1	17	TRBJ2-7	NA	CASSQSRGGVGYYEQYF	TGCGCCAGCAGCCAATCTAGGGGGGGGGTAGGCTACTACGAGCAGTACTTC
NA	TRBV18	14	TRBJ2-7	NA	CASSPRTDRYEQYF	TGTGCCAGCTCACCACGTACAGATCGATACGAGCAGTACTTC
NA	TRBV30	12	TRBJ1-2	NA	CAWSEGGFGYTF	TGTGCCTGGAGCGAAGGGGGGTTCGGCTACACCTTC
few	TRBV6-5	16	TRBJ2-6	NA	CASSYSGLSGANVLTF	TGTGCCAGCAGTTACTCAGGCCTCTCTGGGGCCAACGTCCTGACTTTC
few	TRBV5-1	14	TRBJ2-7	TRBD1	CASTPGQGSYEQYF	TGCGCCAGCACCCCGGGACAGGGGTCCTACGAGCAGTACTTC
once	TRBV19	12	TRBJ2-2	NA	CASSRLGQQLFF	TGTGCCAGTAGTAGACTAGGACAGCAGCTGTTTTTT
NA	TRBV18	14	TRBJ2-1	NA	CASSSGDVGVEQFF	TGTGCCAGCTCGTCAGGCGACGTGGGGGTTGAGCAGTTCTTC
NA	TRBV5-5	15	TRBJ2-3	NA	CASSLWAVTTDTQYF	TGTGCCAGCAGCTTGTGGGCCGTTACCACAGATACGCAGTATTTT
NA	TRBV5-1	16	TRBJ2-7	TRBD1	CASSSPRQGASYEQYF	TGCGCCAGCAGCTCCCCTAGACAGGGGGCCTCCTACGAGCAGTACTTC
few	TRBV5-5	14	TRBJ2-7	NA	CASSLGDGSYEQYF	TGTGCCAGCAGCTTGGGTGACGGCAGCTACGAGCAGTACTTC
NA	TRBV6-5	12	TRBJ2-1	NA	CASSYSRNEQFF	TGTGCCAGCAGTTACTCAAGGAATGAGCAGTTCTTC
NA	TRBV9	15	TRBJ2-1	NA	CASSLKGGAGYEQFF	TGTGCCAGCAGCCTCAAAGGCGGGGCAGGCTATGAGCAGTTCTTC
NA	TRBV30	13	TRBJ2-2	NA	CASGSGDTGELFF	TGTGCCTCCGGATCGGGAGACACCGGGGAGCTGTTTTTT
NA	TRBV4-1	15	TRBJ2-1	NA	CASSQVVREDNEQFF	TGCGCCAGCAGCCAGGTAGTCAGGGAGGACAATGAGCAGTTCTTC
NA	TRBV6-1	20	TRBJ1-5	TRBD1	CASSTRAPSETGLSDQPQHF	TGTGCCAGCAGTACAAGGGCACCGTCGGAGACAGGGCTTTCTGATCAGCCCCAGCATTTT